These 31 T cell receptor beta chains were sequenced from one sample in a study of human T cells and chemical hapten exposure. Using its own MiXCR run on the 5' RACE reads, TCRdb lists one record per CDR3 protein. The repertoire includes approximately 80,000 distinct CDR3 sequences, about 16% of them detected once, and under 7.5% sits in the top ten. Unseparated into fractions, whole blood served as the source from which total RNA was extracted. The receptors derive from a female donor in good health.

The V call is TRBV21-1, the J call TRBJ1-1. TRBV21-1 corresponds to a pseudogene. CDR3 length: 17 amino acids. The CDR3 region is CASSKGEYYRAHGEAFF. Written as DNA, the CDR3 is TGTGCCAGCAGCAAAGGGGAGTACTACAGGGCCCATGGGGAAGCTTTCTTT.

In this sample, this clonotype turned up a few times. The rearrangement links TRBV10-3 to TRBJ1-6; D perhaps matches TRBD1 (5 bases). The CDR3 totals 14 residues. Germline V gene sequence: CDR1 ENHRY, CDR2 SYGVKD. Trimming took 2 bases from V and 7 from J, leaving 9 bases between them. CDR3 protein: CAISEGAPNSPLHF. The CDR3 DNA reads as TGTGCCATCAGTGAGGGGGCTCCAAATTCACCCCTCCACTTT.

The sample holds a few counts of this clonotype. The V gene is TRBV14, the J gene TRBJ2-3, with D unclear. Between the trimmed V and J ends, which lost 0 bases and 10 bases, there was a span of 11 bases. Germline V gene data show CDR1 as SGHDN and CDR2 as FVKESK. The CDR3 covers 13 residues. The DNA for the CDR3 is TGTGCCAGCAGCCAAGACCGGGTACCGTCGCAGTATTTT. Amino acids: CASSQDRVPSQYF.

There are a few counts of this clonotype. V and J are TRBV28 and TRBJ2-7; no clear D gene. Looked up from germline, CDR1 is MDHEN and CDR2 is SYDVKM. The CDR3 length is 15 residues. Deletions cut 2 bases from V and 3 bases from J, with 14 bases between. CDR3: CASSLGSGPHYEQYF. The CDR3 region has the DNA TGTGCCAGCAGTTTAGGCTCCGGGCCCCACTACGAGCAGTACTTC.

The chain couples TRBV6-6 to TRBJ1-2; TRBD1 might be the D (5 bases). The V gene lost 2 bases and the J gene lost 1 base, with 8 bases spanning the gap. The CDR3 loop spans 14 amino acids. Germline values: CDR1 MNHNY, CDR2 SVGAGI (reference sequence). CDR3 amino acids: CASSYVTDNYGYTF. CDR3 DNA sequence: TGTGCCAGCAGTTACGTGACAGATAACTATGGCTACACCTTC.

The table lists this clonotype with many counts. The chain couples TRBV28 to TRBJ2-7, with no clear D. The length of the CDR3 is 11 residues. V was trimmed by 1 base and J by 5 bases, leaving 3 bases between them. The germline V gene has CDR1 MDHEN and CDR2 SYDVKM. The CDR3 is CASSLFHEQYF. In DNA, the CDR3 is TGTGCCAGCAGTTTATTCCACGAGCAGTACTTC.

This clonotype was recorded many times. The CDR3 DNA sequence: TGCGCCAGCAGCCTGGGGGGGGCCTCCTACAATGAGCAGTTCTTC. Translating gives CASSLGGASYNEQFF. This chain links TRBV10-2 with TRBJ2-1; perhaps TRBD2 as D (7 bases). Trimming removed 6 bases at V and 0 bases at J, with 12 bases between. Germline V gene lookup returns CDR1 WSHSY and CDR2 SAAADI. The CDR3 contains 15 residues.

The chain uses TRBV20-1 and TRBJ1-5; TRBD1 matches 9 bases. Germline assignment: CDR1 DFQATT and CDR2 SNEGSKA (reference sequence). The V and J ends lost 3 bases and 5 bases, in that order; junction bases with no gene match: 8. This CDR3 is 15 amino acids long. This chain's CDR3 is CSARVTGGSYQPQHF. As DNA, the CDR3 is TGCAGTGCTAGGGTGACAGGGGGTTCTTATCAGCCCCAGCATTTT.

J is TRBJ2-2 and V is TRBV4-1, with 7 bases matching TRBD2. V dropped 2 bases and J dropped 0; count of bases not matched to a gene: 9. CDR3 size: 18 residues. Germline CDR1 is MGHRA and CDR2 is YSYEKL. CDR3 sequence reads: CASSQPLAARSNTGELFF. As DNA, the CDR3 is TGCGCCAGCAGCCAACCCCTAGCGGCCAGATCGAACACCGGGGAGCTGTTTTTT.

In its sample, this clonotype was seen a few times. This chain uses TRBV30 with TRBJ2-3, with D possibly TRBD2 on 5 matching bases. Trimming removed 2 bases at V and 5 bases at J, with 11 bases between. Germline CDR1 reads GTSNPN; CDR2 reads SVGIG (reference sequence). The CDR3 has 13 residues. The CDR3 DNA reads TGTGCCTGGAGTCAAAGGAGGTTAGATACGCAGTATTTT. Encoded protein: CAWSQRRLDTQYF.

Ten or more counts support this clonotype. The chain uses TRBV7-9 and TRBJ2-2; weak D call: TRBD2 (5 bases). CDR1 and CDR2 from the germline V gene are SEHNR and FQNEAQ (reference sequence). This CDR3 region has 14 residues. Trimming pared 5 bases from V and 0 bases from J, leaving 7 bases between. CDR3 in amino acids: CASSPRANTGELFF. CDR3 bases: TGTGCCAGCAGCCCGCGGGCGAACACCGGGGAGCTGTTTTTT. The entire variable domain, with the rest obtained from reference TRBV7-9 and TRBJ2-2, is as follows: DTGVSQNPRHKITKRGQNVTFRCDPISEHNRLYWYRQTLGQGPEFLTYFQNEAQLEKSRLLSDRFSAERPKGSFSTLEIQRTEQGDSAMYLCASSPRANTGELFFGEGSRLTVL.

The chain uses TRBV6-5 and TRBJ1-2; 7 nucleotides agree with TRBD1. CDR1 and CDR2 from the germline V gene are MNHEY and SVGAGI. V was pared by 2 bases and J by 3 bases, with 3 bases of the junction left unmatched. CDR3 size: 14 residues. The CDR3 spells CASSYTQGDYGYTF. The CDR3 DNA reads TGTGCCAGCAGTTACACCCAGGGGGACTATGGCTACACCTTC.

At least ten counts were recorded for this clonotype. J is TRBJ1-4 and V is TRBV18; D is unresolved. CDR1 is KGHSH and CDR2 is LQKENI in the germline V gene. Trimming left V 3 bases short and J 2 bases short, with 7 bases between. The CDR3 loop spans 14 amino acids. CDR3: CASSPSLTNEKLFF. CDR3 DNA sequence: TGTGCCAGCTCACCGTCCTTGACTAATGAAAAACTGTTTTTT.

Only a few counts were recorded for this clonotype. This rearrangement joins TRBV28 to TRBJ2-1; maybe TRBD2 (5 bases). The germline V and J ends were trimmed by 6 bases and 0 bases, with 15 bases remaining between them. CDR3 size: 16 residues. The germline V gene has CDR1 MDHEN and CDR2 SYDVKM. CDR3 DNA sequence: TGTGCCAGCAGCCCCACGACTATAGGCTCCTACAATGAGCAGTTCTTC. Translated, it gives CASSPTTIGSYNEQFF.

This chain links TRBV19 with TRBJ1-6; 10 bases align to TRBD1. This CDR3 comprises 19 residues. Trimming cost V 7 bases and J 5 bases; bases outside gene matches: 17. Germline V gives CDR1 LNHDA, CDR2 SQIVND (reference sequence). The CDR3 DNA sequence: TGTGCCAGTAACCGCAGGCCGGGACAGGGGTCCCCCAATAATTCACCCCTCCACTTT. Its protein is CASNRRPGQGSPNNSPLHF.

This clonotype has just a few counts. This chain joins TRBV10-3 and TRBJ1-1; D unresolved. Trimming cost V 2 bases and J 8 bases, with 12 bases left between them. Germline-derived CDR1 and CDR2 are ENHRY and SYGVKD. The CDR3 spans 13 residues. The CDR3 DNA reads TGTGCCATCAGTGAGAGGGCCGGAGGAGAAGCTTTCTTT. Translated: CAISERAGGEAFF.

The chain is built from TRBV28 and TRBJ1-4; 8 positions agree with TRBD1. The CDR3 spans 16 residues. Germline V gene data show CDR1 as MDHEN and CDR2 as SYDVKM. The V and J ends lost 4 bases and 7 bases, in that order; junction bases with no gene match: 11. The CDR3 loop reads CASSSGQGGIVEKLFF. As DNA, the CDR3 is TGTGCCAGCAGTTCCGGACAGGGCGGGATAGTTGAAAAACTGTTTTTT.

This chain joins TRBV24-1 and TRBJ1-5, with 7 bases lining up with TRBD1. J was trimmed by 4 bases and V by 3 bases; bases with no gene match: 14. The CDR3 spans 18 residues. Looked up from germline, CDR1 is KGHDR and CDR2 is SFDVKD. CDR3 nucleotide sequence: TGTGCCACCAGTGATCTTACTTTATGGACAGGAGTAAATCAGCCCCAGCATTTT. This codes for CATSDLTLWTGVNQPQHF.

This rearrangement joins TRBV4-3 to TRBJ2-1; weak D call: TRBD2 (6 bases). Trimming removed 6 bases at V and 10 bases at J, with 19 bases between. CDR1 is LGHNA and CDR2 is YSLEER in the germline V gene. This CDR3 has 14 residues. CDR3 bases: TGCGCCAGCAGACAGGAGGGAGGTTTTGGAGAGCAGTTCTTC. Translated, it gives CASRQEGGFGEQFF.

The V gene is TRBV5-1, the J gene TRBJ2-6, with 8 bases fitting TRBD1. V lost 4 bases and J lost 1; bases outside the gene matches: 10. In germline, CDR1 is SGHRS, CDR2 YFSETQ. This CDR3 is built from 18 residues. CDR3 amino acids: CASSEQGVAVSGANVLTF. In DNA form, the CDR3 reads TGCGCCAGCAGCGAACAGGGGGTGGCGGTATCTGGGGCCAACGTCCTGACTTTC.

The chain joins TRBV6-1 to TRBJ1-5; 9 bases agree with TRBD1. Trimming at V came to 5 bases and at J to 5 bases, leaving 4 bases not matched to a gene. In germline, CDR1 is MNHNS, CDR2 SASEGT. The CDR3 is 14 residues long. CDR3: CASSSGQGHQPQHF. The DNA of the CDR3 is TGTGCCAGCAGTTCTGGACAGGGGCATCAGCCCCAGCATTTT.

This chain connects TRBV29-1 to TRBJ2-1, with TRBD2 identical over 7 bases. This CDR3 contains 14 residues. Trimming removed 4 bases from V and 8 bases from J; junction bases left unmatched: 11. In germline, CDR1 is SQVTM, CDR2 ANQGSEA. The CDR3 protein is CSVVGGTQVDEQFF. The CDR3 bases are TGCAGCGTTGTGGGGGGGACTCAAGTCGATGAGCAGTTCTTC.

This clonotype has more than one count but fewer than ten. The J gene is TRBJ2-1, the V gene TRBV5-6, with D perhaps matching TRBD2 (5 bases). Looked up from germline, CDR1 is SGHDT and CDR2 is YYEEEE. This CDR3 is 15 amino acids long. Trimming cost V 0 bases and J 0 bases, with 7 bases left between them. CDR3 in DNA: TGTGCCAGCAGCTTGGCCGGGGTCTCCTACAATGAGCAGTTCTTC. As protein: CASSLAGVSYNEQFF.

This clonotype has more than one count but fewer than ten. The chain is built from TRBV24-1 and TRBJ2-7; D is perhaps TRBD1 (6 bases). The CDR3 is 12 residues long. V lost 12 bases and J 2 bases, leaving 13 bases between the germline ends. Germline lookup yields CDR1 KGHDR and CDR2 SFDVKD. This CDR3 is CAPGTRTYEQYF. The CDR3 DNA reads TGTGCCCCCGGGACAAGAACCTACGAGCAGTACTTC.

This clonotype appeared a few times. This sequence joins TRBV11-2 and TRBJ1-2, with D possibly being TRBD1 (5 bases). Trimming stripped 4 bases from V and 8 bases from J, with 20 bases between. CDR3 size: 15 residues. Per germline, CDR1 SGHAT and CDR2 FQNNGV. The CDR3 DNA follows: TGTGCCAGCAGCTCTTTGAGGGGCCCCACTCGCGGCTACACCTTC. This translates into CASSSLRGPTRGYTF.

This clonotype occurred many times. V gene TRBV7-9 combines with J gene TRBJ2-1; 8 bases align to TRBD2. Germline V lookup: CDR1 SEHNR, CDR2 FQNEAQ (reference sequence). V shed 5 bases, J shed 13 bases, and the junction held 25 bases outside the gene matches. The length of the CDR3 is 18 residues. As DNA, the CDR3 is TGTGCCAGCAGCCTAATCCCGACTAGCGCCCACTCCAATGATCGTCAGTTCTTC. It yields the protein CASSLIPTSAHSNDRQFF.

This clonotype has just a few counts. V gene TRBV5-1 combines with J gene TRBJ2-1; D possibly corresponds to TRBD2 (5 bases). This CDR3 spans 13 amino acids. V lost 3 bases to trimming and J lost 8 bases, with 12 bases between them. From germline, CDR1 is SGHRS and CDR2 YFSETQ. DNA for the CDR3: TGCGCCAGCAGCTCATACCTTAGCGATGAGCAGTTCTTC. Protein sequence: CASSSYLSDEQFF.

A few counts support this clonotype. One end of the junction is discordant with germline, which a read error may explain. The J gene is TRBJ2-7, the V gene TRBV3-1; D is perhaps TRBD1 (5 bases). CDR3 length: 13 amino acids. CDR1 LGHDT and CDR2 YNNKEL come from the germline V gene (reference sequence). This CDR3 reads CASSQFSDQGSHF. The CDR3 bases are TGTGCCAGCAGCCAATTTTCGGACCAGGGTTCGCACTTC.

This clonotype was seen only a few times. The chain couples TRBV28 to TRBJ2-3; TRBD1 aligns across 8 bases. The CDR3 covers 14 residues. V trimming: 5 bases; J trimming: 4 bases; junction bases outside the gene matches: 5. Germline V gene lookup returns CDR1 MDHEN and CDR2 SYDVKM. The CDR3 coding sequence is TGTGCCAGCAGTACACGGACAGGGCCAGATACGCAGTATTTT. This translates into CASSTRTGPDTQYF.

J is TRBJ1-1 and V is TRBV6-6; 10 bases map to TRBD1. The CDR3 is made up of 14 amino acids. Germline V gives CDR1 MNHNY, CDR2 SVGAGI (reference sequence). V was pared by 5 bases and J by 6 bases, with 6 bases of the junction left unmatched. The CDR3, as DNA: TGTGCCAGCAGTCGGGACAGGGGAGGGTCTGAAGCTTTCTTT. Translating it yields CASSRDRGGSEAFF.

The chain uses TRBV20-1 and TRBJ1-4, with TRBD1 identical over 8 bases. The trim removed 4 bases at V and 7 bases at J, leaving 8 bases unmatched. CDR1 DFQATT and CDR2 SNEGSKA come from the germline V gene (reference sequence). The CDR3 has 14 residues. The CDR3 bases are TGCAGTGCTACGATACAGGGGGGAAGTGAAAAACTGTTTTTT. This codes for CSATIQGGSEKLFF.